Each of the 9 T cell receptor beta chains below was sequenced from the same sample in a study of Ad26.COV2.S vaccination and SARS-CoV-2 variants. Specified treatment: about 20 received Ad26.COV2.S at low or high dose, single or two shots; roughly 5 received placebo; per-sample allocation not given. Sampling took place 63 days after the first vaccine or placebo injection. Method: immunoSEQ multiplex PCR; TCRdb's copy keeps in-frame clones and lacks some. In the table there are about 220,000 clones, approximately 90% of which are singletons. The sample was peripheral blood, taken in a trial of Ad26.COV2.S vaccine versus placebo. These receptors all stem from a person between 18 and 65 years old who received the Ad26.COV2.S COVID-19 vaccine or a placebo.

The chain couples TRBV5-1 to TRBJ2-5; 8 nucleotides match TRBD2. J gave up 3 bases and V 7 bases, and 14 bases lay outside the gene matches. The CDR3 spans 16 residues. In germline, CDR1 is SGHRS, CDR2 YFSETQ. This CDR3 is CASAQVGRGAKETQYF. Written as DNA, the CDR3 is TGCGCCAGCGCGCAGGTCGGGCGGGGGGCCAAAGAGACCCAGTACTTC.

This clone was seen a handful of times. The germline gene is not matched at one end of the junction; a read error may be the cause. The chain employs TRBV28 and TRBJ1-6; D is unclear. The CDR3 runs 14 residues. CDR1 MDHEN and CDR2 SYDVKM come from the germline V gene. CDR3 DNA: TGTGCCTGCAGGACCGCAAACCTTAATTCACCCCTCCACTTT. This sequence encodes CACRTANLNSPLHF.

The rearrangement uses TRBV4-3 and TRBJ2-6, with D perhaps matching TRBD2 (5 bases). Deletions cut 0 bases from V and 3 bases from J, with 27 bases between. The CDR3 covers 22 residues. CDR1 LGHNA and CDR2 YSLEER come from the germline V gene. CDR3 bases: TGCGCCAGCAGCCAAGATCAGGTCGATTCGGGGATCGCACGGGGTGGGGCCAACGTCCTGACTTTC. Protein: CASSQDQVDSGIARGGANVLTF.

The V and J genes are TRBV5-1 and TRBJ2-3; 7 nucleotides agree with TRBD2. Looked up from germline, CDR1 is SGHRS and CDR2 is YFSETQ. Trimming removed 0 bases from V and 6 bases from J; junction bases left unmatched: 7. This CDR3 spans 15 amino acids. The CDR3 loop is CASSLADAGRDTQYF. The CDR3 coding sequence is TGCGCCAGCAGCTTGGCAGACGCCGGGAGGGATACGCAGTATTTT.

The chain is built from TRBV19 and TRBJ1-1; TRBD1 might be the D (5 bases). This CDR3 region has 13 residues. CDR1 is LNHDA, CDR2 SQIVND, per germline (reference sequence). The V end was cut by 5 bases, the J end by 2 bases, with 9 bases between. The CDR3: CASSDQGNTEAFF. The CDR3, as DNA: TGTGCCAGTAGTGACCAGGGAAACACTGAAGCTTTCTTT.

The chain combines TRBV30 with TRBJ1-3; a weak D match, TRBD1 (6 bases). Trimming removed 4 bases at V and 2 bases at J, with 12 bases between. The germline V gene has CDR1 GTSNPN and CDR2 SVGIG (reference sequence). The CDR3 totals 14 residues. CDR3 nucleotides: TGTGCCTGGACCCCACCAGGGGCTGGAAACACCATATATTTT. As protein: CAWTPPGAGNTIYF. Drawing the rest from reference TRBV30 and TRBJ1-3, the complete variable domain is SQTIHQWPATLVQPVGSPLSLECTVEGTSNPNLYWYRQAAGRGLQLLFYSVGIGQISSEVPQNLSASRPQDRQFILSSKKLLLSDSGFYLCAWTPPGAGNTIYFGEGSWLTVV.

This sequence joins TRBV7-2 and TRBJ2-1; a weak D match, TRBD1 (6 bases). CDR3 length: 14 amino acids. V shed 4 bases and J shed 2 bases, with 9 bases lying between them. CDR1 and CDR2 from the germline V gene are SGHTA and FQGNSA. The chain's CDR3 is CASSSPGAYNEQFF. CDR3 in DNA: TGTGCCAGCAGCTCCCCAGGGGCCTACAATGAGCAGTTCTTC.

The gene calls are TRBV9 and TRBJ1-2, with D possibly matching TRBD1 (5 bases). CDR3 size: 14 residues. The V and J ends lost 3 bases and 1 base respectively, with 10 bases between them. Germline CDR1 is SGDLS and CDR2 is YYNGEE. The CDR3 coding sequence is TGTGCCAGCAGCGCCAGGGCCGATAACTATGGCTACACCTTC. It yields the protein CASSARADNYGYTF.

This chain joins TRBV7-8 and TRBJ2-2; TRBD1 agrees at 9 bases. J lost 4 bases, V lost 2 bases, and 11 bases had no gene match. The CDR3 totals 18 residues. CDR1 is SGHVS and CDR2 is FQNEAQ in the germline V gene. CDR3 nucleotide sequence: TGTGCCAGCAGCTTACGGGGAGGACAGGGGTTGGTCACCGGGGAGCTGTTTTTT. Amino acids: CASSLRGGQGLVTGELFF.